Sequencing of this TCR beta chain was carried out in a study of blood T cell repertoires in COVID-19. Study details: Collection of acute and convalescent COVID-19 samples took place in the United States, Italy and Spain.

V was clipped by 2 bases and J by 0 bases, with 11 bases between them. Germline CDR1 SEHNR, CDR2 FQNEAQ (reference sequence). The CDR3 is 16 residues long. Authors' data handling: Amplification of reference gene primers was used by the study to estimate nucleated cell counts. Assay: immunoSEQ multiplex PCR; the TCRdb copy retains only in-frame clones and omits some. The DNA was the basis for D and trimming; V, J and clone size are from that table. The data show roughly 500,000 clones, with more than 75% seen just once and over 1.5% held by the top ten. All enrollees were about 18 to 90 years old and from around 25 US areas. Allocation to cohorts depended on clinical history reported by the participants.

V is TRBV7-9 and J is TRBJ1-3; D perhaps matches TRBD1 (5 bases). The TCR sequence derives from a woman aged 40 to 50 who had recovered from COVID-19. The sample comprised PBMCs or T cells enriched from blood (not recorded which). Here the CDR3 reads CASSLPTDLSGNTIYF. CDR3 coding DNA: TGTGCCAGCAGCTTACCGACAGATCTCTCTGGAAACACCATATATTTT.